A single sample gave rise to the 27 T cell receptor beta chains below, sequenced in a study of T-cell memory formation after mild COVID-19. Using its own MiXCR run on the 5' RACE reads, TCRdb lists one record per CDR3 protein. The sample carries roughly 190,000 distinct CDR3 sequences, about 16% recorded once. Sequenced sample: PBMCs or a T cell subset sorted from them (not recorded which). These receptor sequences come from an adult woman who had mild COVID-19 (a few samples of this study predate the infection). Cell type and time point are not known.

This clonotype was counted only a few times. The chain links TRBV12-3 or TRBV12-4 to TRBJ1-6, with no clear D. With 7 bases removed from V and 6 bases from J, the gap between germline ends came to 10 bases. The CDR3 is 13 amino acids. The CDR3 loop reads CASTPGVNSPLHF. CDR3 nucleotide sequence: TGTGCCAGCACCCCCGGGGTTAATTCACCCCTCCACTTT.

This clonotype was detected only a few times. V and J are TRBV7-9 and TRBJ2-5; 7 bases match TRBD1. Germline assignment: CDR1 SEHNR and CDR2 FQNEAQ (reference sequence). Trimming cost V 5 bases and J 7 bases; bases outside gene matches: 7. The CDR3 loop spans 13 amino acids. In nucleotides, the CDR3 is TGTGCCAGCAGCCCGACAGGGTTAGCGACCCAGTACTTC. Translation: CASSPTGLATQYF.

In this sample, this clonotype turned up a few times. The chain joins TRBV29-1 to TRBJ1-1; tentatively, D is TRBD1 (6 bases). Germline-derived CDR1 and CDR2 are SQVTM and ANQGSEA. Trimming removed 6 bases at V and 4 bases at J, with 15 bases between. The length of the CDR3 is 13 residues. CDR3 residues: CSVADRSGTEAFF. CDR3 nucleotide sequence: TGCAGCGTAGCAGACAGGTCCGGCACTGAAGCTTTCTTT.

The table lists this clonotype with a few counts. The J gene is TRBJ1-1, the V gene TRBV5-1; D is undetermined. The CDR3 has 14 amino acids. Between the trimmed V and J ends, which lost 0 bases and 1 base, there was a span of 7 bases. Germline values: CDR1 SGHRS, CDR2 YFSETQ. The CDR3 region has the DNA TGCGCCAGCAGCTTGGAAATCCCGAACACTGAAGCTTTCTTT. This translates into CASSLEIPNTEAFF.

This clonotype was seen a handful of times. CDR3 region: CASSKFLTSGIPSADTQYF. CDR3 DNA sequence: TGTGCCAGCAGCAAATTCTTGACTAGCGGGATCCCGAGCGCGGATACGCAGTATTTT. The J gene is TRBJ2-3, the V gene TRBV7-2, with 11 bases that match TRBD2. Germline lookup yields CDR1 SGHTA and CDR2 FQGNSA. The CDR3 totals 19 residues. V lost 5 bases to trimming and J lost 6 bases; unmatched junction nucleotides: 19.

This clonotype was detected only a few times. This chain links TRBV6-1 with TRBJ2-7; a possible D gene is TRBD1 (7 bases). CDR3 length: 15 amino acids. The germline V gene encodes CDR1 MNHNS and CDR2 SASEGT. V was trimmed by 8 bases and J by 1 base, leaving 18 bases between them. CDR3 coding DNA: TGTGCCAGCTCGTCTTGGGCAGGGGGGTCCTACGAGCAGTACTTC. Amino acid sequence: CASSSWAGGSYEQYF.

The gene calls are TRBV9 and TRBJ2-1, with 15 bases matching TRBD2. Germline values: CDR1 SGDLS, CDR2 YYNGEE. Trimming at V came to 1 base and at J to 3 bases, leaving 11 bases not matched to a gene. The CDR3 contains 20 residues. DNA of the CDR3: TGTGCCAGCAGCGTAAGTACCGGGACTAGCGGGAGGTATCTCTACAATGAGCAGTTCTTC. Residues: CASSVSTGTSGRYLYNEQFF.

A few counts support this clonotype. V is TRBV5-1 and J is TRBJ2-1; 10 bases are a match to TRBD2. V was pared by 0 bases and J by 9 bases, with 6 bases of the junction left unmatched. In germline, CDR1 is SGHRS, CDR2 YFSETQ. The CDR3 consists of 15 residues. CDR3 in DNA: TGCGCCAGCAGCTTGGCGAGCGGGGGGGCGTCTGAGCAGTTCTTC. Translated: CASSLASGGASEQFF.

There are a few counts of this clonotype. This sequence joins TRBV10-3 and TRBJ2-1, with TRBD2 identical over 14 bases. The V segment lost 2 bases and the J segment 7 bases; nucleotides outside the gene matches: 4. CDR1 is ENHRY and CDR2 is SYGVKD in the germline V gene. The CDR3 extends over 16 amino acids. CDR3 sequence (DNA): TGTGCCATCAGTGAGCCGACTAGCGGGAGGGCAAATGAGCAGTTCTTC. Translated, it gives CAISEPTSGRANEQFF.

This clonotype was recorded at least ten times. J is TRBJ1-6 and V is TRBV5-5; 7 bases line up with TRBD1. Germline assignment: CDR1 SGHKS and CDR2 YYEKEE (reference sequence). V trimming: 7 bases; J trimming: 7 bases; junction bases outside the gene matches: 11. The CDR3 spans 15 residues. The CDR3 DNA reads as TGTGCCAGCGGAAAATGGGCAGGGGGGAATTCACCCCTCCACTTT. Its translation: CASGKWAGGNSPLHF.

This clonotype was seen repeatedly, ten times or more. CDR3 sequence reads: CASSLYASGNQPQHF. In nucleotides, the CDR3 is TGTGCCAGCAGCTTGTACGCAAGCGGCAATCAGCCCCAGCATTTT. This rearrangement joins TRBV5-5 to TRBJ1-5; D not certain. The germline CDR1 and CDR2 sequences are SGHKS and YYEKEE (reference sequence). V was cut by 1 base and J by 2 bases, with 10 bases left in between. The CDR3 loop spans 15 amino acids.

This clonotype was seen only a few times. The rearrangement uses TRBV7-2 and TRBJ2-6, with a possible D match to TRBD1 (5 bases). V gave up 4 bases and J gave up 0 bases, with 16 bases separating them. This CDR3 has 18 amino acids. Germline lookup yields CDR1 SGHTA and CDR2 FQGNSA. The CDR3 region has the DNA TGTGCCAGCAGCTCCCGCTCTGGGGCGCACTCTGGGGCCAACGTCCTGACTTTC. Amino acid sequence: CASSSRSGAHSGANVLTF.

This clonotype was observed a handful of times. CDR3 sequence (DNA): TGTGCCAGCACCCGAGAGGCTGTAAACTATGGCTACACCTTC. This sequence encodes CASTREAVNYGYTF. This chain joins TRBV2 and TRBJ1-2; no clear D. Trimming stripped 7 bases from V and 2 bases from J, with 14 bases between. This CDR3 is built from 14 residues. Germline V gene sequence: CDR1 SNHLY, CDR2 FYNNEI.

Only a few counts were recorded for this clonotype. This chain uses TRBV10-3 with TRBJ2-2; 9 bases line up with TRBD2. Per the germline V gene, CDR1 is ENHRY and CDR2 is SYGVKD. CDR3 length: 16 amino acids. V was pared by 3 bases and J by 1 base, with 3 bases of the junction left unmatched. CDR3 amino acids: CAISDVAGVNTGELFF. The CDR3 DNA is TGTGCCATCAGTGACGTAGCGGGGGTGAACACCGGGGAGCTGTTTTTT.

Only a few counts were recorded for this clonotype. This chain uses TRBV7-3 with TRBJ1-1; a weak D match, TRBD1 (5 bases). The ends were cut back, 5 bases at V and 7 bases at J, with 14 bases in the middle. The CDR3 has 13 residues. In germline, CDR1 is SGHTA, CDR2 FQGTGA. The CDR3 loop is CASSLGGFGEAFF. The CDR3 DNA follows: TGTGCCAGCAGCCTTGGGGGATTCGGTGAAGCTTTCTTT.

This clonotype was seen a single time. The chain has TRBV20-1 and TRBJ2-1; D tentatively fits TRBD1 or TRBD2 (6 bases each). The length of the CDR3 is 18 residues. The germline CDR1 and CDR2 sequences are DFQATT and SNEGSKA (reference sequence). V was pared by 0 bases and J by 9 bases, with 27 bases between. CDR3 sequence: CSARDWARGGSYQSEQFF. CDR3 coding DNA: TGCAGTGCTAGAGATTGGGCCCGAGGGGGGAGCTATCAATCTGAGCAGTTCTTC.

This clonotype has ten or more counts. The J gene is TRBJ2-1, the V gene TRBV24-1; D is unclear. V was clipped by 4 bases and J by 7 bases, with 16 bases between them. The CDR3 is 15 residues long. Germline assignment: CDR1 KGHDR and CDR2 SFDVKD. The CDR3 DNA reads TGTGCCACCAGTGACCCCGGGTTAAAGAGGAATGAGCAGTTCTTC. This gives the protein CATSDPGLKRNEQFF.

The chain recombines TRBV9 with TRBJ1-1, with 9 bases matching TRBD1. The CDR3 is made up of 15 amino acids. The germline V gene encodes CDR1 SGDLS and CDR2 YYNGEE. After removal of 0 bases from V and 4 bases from J, the junction contained 4 bases not matched to a gene. CDR3 region: CASSVVETGGTEAFF. In DNA, the CDR3 is TGTGCCAGCAGCGTAGTTGAGACAGGGGGCACTGAAGCTTTCTTT.

This clonotype was seen a few times. The rearrangement joins TRBV20-1 to TRBJ1-2; D is unclear. V dropped 2 bases and J dropped 6 bases, with 13 bases sitting between them. This CDR3 has 13 residues. CDR1 DFQATT and CDR2 SNEGSKA come from the germline V gene (reference sequence). The CDR3 sequence: CSARNRLEHGYTF. The CDR3 nucleotides are TGCAGTGCTAGAAACCGGTTGGAGCATGGCTACACCTTC.

This sequence joins TRBV6-5 and TRBJ1-1, with a weak D call TRBD1 (6 bases). From germline, CDR1 is MNHEY and CDR2 SVGAGI. Trimming removed 8 bases from V and 3 bases from J, with 19 bases in between. The CDR3 runs 15 residues. In nucleotides, the CDR3 is TGTGCCAGCGGAAAGAGGGGGAAGAGGGACACTGAAGCTTTCTTT. Its protein product is CASGKRGKRDTEAFF.

The chain uses TRBV29-1 and TRBJ1-1; D is undetermined. Per the germline V gene, CDR1 is SQVTM and CDR2 is ANQGSEA. The V end lost 3 bases, the J end lost 0 bases, and 5 bases lay between the germline ends. The CDR3 covers 12 residues. The CDR3 DNA reads TGCAGCGTTGACGGCGTGAACACTGAAGCTTTCTTT. Encoded protein: CSVDGVNTEAFF.

The V call is TRBV5-4, the J call TRBJ2-3, with 8 bases identical to TRBD2. The length of the CDR3 is 15 residues. Germline V gene data show CDR1 as SGHNT and CDR2 as YYREEE (reference sequence). Unmatched junction bases numbered 6, after V lost 2 bases and J lost 4 bases. The CDR3 DNA reads as TGTGCCAGCAGCTTAATAGCGGGGAATGCAGATACGCAGTATTTT. This sequence encodes CASSLIAGNADTQYF.

The CDR3 DNA reads as TGTGCCAGCAGCGTGCAGGACGCGGGAGTTTCACCCCTCCACTTT. Translated, it gives CASSVQDAGVSPLHF. V and J are TRBV3-1 and TRBJ1-6, with D unclear. This CDR3 has 15 amino acids. V dropped 5 bases and J dropped 9 bases, with 17 bases sitting between them. CDR1 and CDR2 from the germline V gene are LGHDT and YNNKEL (reference sequence).

This clonotype was seen more than once but under ten times. The chain is built from TRBV5-1 and TRBJ2-3, with TRBD2 identical over 8 bases. V was pared by 4 bases and J by 6 bases, with 7 bases of the junction left unmatched. There are 14 residues in the CDR3. Germline V gene sequence: CDR1 SGHRS, CDR2 YFSETQ. CDR3 in amino acids: CASSAGLAGDTQYF. CDR3 bases: TGCGCCAGCAGCGCTGGACTAGCCGGGGATACGCAGTATTTT.

This clonotype came up a few times. The chain recombines TRBV20-1 with TRBJ1-4; D is perhaps TRBD1 (5 bases). Trimming removed 5 bases at V and 7 bases at J, with 14 bases between. There are 13 residues in the CDR3. Germline V gene sequence: CDR1 DFQATT, CDR2 SNEGSKA (reference sequence). CDR3 in amino acids: CSAFGGVGEKLFF. CDR3 in DNA: TGCAGTGCTTTTGGGGGAGTTGGTGAAAAACTGTTTTTT.

This clonotype was seen a handful of times. V usage is TRBV5-1 and J usage is TRBJ2-5, with TRBD1 identical over 8 bases. CDR3 length equals 14 residues. The trim removed 3 bases at V and 6 bases at J, leaving 7 bases unmatched. Germline values: CDR1 SGHRS, CDR2 YFSETQ. This CDR3 is CASSSGQGSQTQYF. The CDR3, as DNA: TGCGCCAGCAGCTCCGGACAGGGTAGTCAGACCCAGTACTTC.

CDR3 DNA sequence: TGTGCCAGCAGTTATAGCTACAATGAGCAGTTCTTC. Translation gives CASSYSYNEQFF. This rearrangement joins TRBV6-9 to TRBJ2-1; D uncertain. V shed 2 bases and J shed 3 bases, with 2 bases lying between them. This CDR3 spans 12 amino acids. Germline CDR1 is MNHGY and CDR2 is SVAAGI.